This T cell receptor beta chain was identified in a study of blood T cells in healthy people across ages. Study-level findings and limits: A greater number of naive CD4+ cells and higher diversity distinguished long-lived donors from aged donors. No conclusive comparison of naive versus antigen-experienced cells was possible with unsorted PBMCs.

As to this clonotype: The antigen is undetermined. An end of the junction differs from the germline gene, which may be a read error.

Isolating PBMCs gave at least 7 million of these cells per sample. The CDR3 has 18 residues. The germline V gene has CDR1 MNHEY and CDR2 SMNVEV (reference sequence). Sample-barcoded 5' priming and a J-beta primer mix drove a second PCR of roughly 6 to 12 cycles. Each TCR beta cDNA got a 12-nucleotide random molecular identifier. TCRdb analysed the 5' RACE reads with MiXCR anew, one entry per CDR3 protein. The sample holds about 1.4 million distinct CDR3 sequences, roughly 60% seen once. The genes are TRBV27 and TRBJ1-6, with TRBD1 matching over 7 bases. The specimen was blood. The sequence came from a man between 18 and 35 years old in good health. The chain's CDR3 is CVSSRPRDSPDFNSPLHF. Here the CDR3 DNA reads TGTGTCAGCAGCCGACCTCGGGACAGCCCTGACTTTAATTCACCCCTCCACTTT.